The present TCR beta chain was sequenced within a study of blood T cell repertoires in COVID-19. In the study overall: Samples of COVID-19 (acute and convalescent) were obtained from the United States, Italy and Spain. PBMCs, B-cell-depleted T cells, or T cells provided the cDNA or gDNA that made up the material.

The V end was cut by 7 bases, the J end by 3 bases, with 9 bases between. CDR3 size: 11 residues. Germline CDR1 is SQVTM and CDR2 is ANQGSEA. In the original analysis: Nucleated cell number was recorded as an estimate derived from reference gene primer amplification. Sequenced by immunoSEQ multiplex PCR; TCRdb stores in-frame clones only, minus some. V, J and clone size derive from that table, while D and trimming were established from the DNA sequence. The repertoire holds about 81,000 clones, with about 90% as singletons. The V gene is TRBV29-1, the J gene TRBJ2-5; D possibly corresponds to TRBD2 (5 bases). The receptor was derived from an elderly woman with acute or convalescent COVID-19. Sequencing was carried out using peripheral blood. The CDR3, as DNA: TGCAGCGCGAGTAGCGAAGAGACCCAGTACTTC. Its translation: CSASSEETQYF.